This T cell receptor beta chain was sequenced during a study of identical twins. This clonotype was picked up many times. TCRdb ran MiXCR on the 5' RACE reads and lists one entry per CDR3 protein. In the table there are 700,000 to 950,000 distinct CDR3 sequences, 12% of which are singletons. These same data were also listed under a study on yellow fever vaccine responses in identical twins.

This TCR was recovered from a woman in her late teens or twenties in good health. Sequencing used PBMCs.

CDR3 region: CASSLYPRGGSNTQYF. CDR3 in DNA: TGTGCCAGCAGTTTATATCCCCGGGGGGGCTCAAATACGCAGTATTTT. This chain connects TRBV12-3 or TRBV12-4 to TRBJ2-3, with 8 bases identical to TRBD2. CDR3 length: 16 amino acids. The V segment lost 2 bases and the J segment 7 bases; nucleotides outside the gene matches: 11.